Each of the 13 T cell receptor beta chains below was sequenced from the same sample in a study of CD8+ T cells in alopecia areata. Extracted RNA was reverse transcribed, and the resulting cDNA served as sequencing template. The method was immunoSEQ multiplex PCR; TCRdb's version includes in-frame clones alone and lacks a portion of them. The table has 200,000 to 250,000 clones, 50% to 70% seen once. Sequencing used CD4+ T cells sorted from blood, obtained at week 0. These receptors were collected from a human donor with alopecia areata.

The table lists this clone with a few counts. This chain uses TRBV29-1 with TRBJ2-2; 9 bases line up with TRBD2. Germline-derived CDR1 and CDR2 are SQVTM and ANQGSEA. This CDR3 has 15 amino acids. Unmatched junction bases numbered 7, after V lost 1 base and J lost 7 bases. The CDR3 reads CSVEVPSGRIGELFF. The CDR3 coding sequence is TGCAGCGTTGAAGTTCCCAGCGGGAGGATCGGGGAGCTGTTTTTT.

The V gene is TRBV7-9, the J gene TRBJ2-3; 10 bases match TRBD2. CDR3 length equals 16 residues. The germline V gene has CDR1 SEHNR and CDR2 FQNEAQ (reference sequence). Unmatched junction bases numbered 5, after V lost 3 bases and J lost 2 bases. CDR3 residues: CASSFIAGGLTDTQYF. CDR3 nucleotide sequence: TGTGCCAGCAGCTTCATAGCGGGGGGCCTCACAGATACGCAGTATTTT.

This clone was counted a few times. CDR3 sequence (DNA): TGTGCCAGCTCACCAGGGACAGGGAACACAGATACGCAGTATTTT. It encodes CASSPGTGNTDTQYF. The chain combines TRBV18 with TRBJ2-3; 9 bases align to TRBD1. This CDR3 is built from 15 residues. The ends lost 2 bases at V and 2 bases at J; junction bases unmatched: 2. Germline V gives CDR1 KGHSH, CDR2 LQKENI.

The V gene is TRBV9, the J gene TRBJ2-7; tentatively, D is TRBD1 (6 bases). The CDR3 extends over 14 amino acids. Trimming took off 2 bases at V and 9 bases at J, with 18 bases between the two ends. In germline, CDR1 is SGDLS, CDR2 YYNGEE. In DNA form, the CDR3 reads TGTGCCAGCAGCGTGGATGGGGGCCAGGGTCCGCAGTACTTC. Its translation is CASSVDGGQGPQYF.

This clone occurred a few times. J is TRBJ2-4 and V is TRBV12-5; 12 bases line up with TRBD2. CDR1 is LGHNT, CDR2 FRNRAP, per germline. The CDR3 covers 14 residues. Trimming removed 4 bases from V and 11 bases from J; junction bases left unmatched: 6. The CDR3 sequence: CASGSGTSGSLQYF. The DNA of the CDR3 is TGTGCTAGTGGTTCCGGGACTAGCGGGTCGCTTCAGTACTTC. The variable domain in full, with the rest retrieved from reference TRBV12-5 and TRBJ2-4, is DARVTQTPRHKVTEMGQEVTMRCQPILGHNTVFWYRQTMMQGLELLAYFRNRAPLDDSGMPKDRFSAEMPDATLATLKIQPSEPRDSAVYFCASGSGTSGSLQYFGAGTRLSVL.

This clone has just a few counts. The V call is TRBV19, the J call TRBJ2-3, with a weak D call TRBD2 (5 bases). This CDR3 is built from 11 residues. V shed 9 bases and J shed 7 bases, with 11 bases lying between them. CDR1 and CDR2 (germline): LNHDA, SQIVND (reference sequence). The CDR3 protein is CASGGANTQYF. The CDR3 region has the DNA TGTGCCAGCGGAGGAGCGAATACGCAGTATTTT.

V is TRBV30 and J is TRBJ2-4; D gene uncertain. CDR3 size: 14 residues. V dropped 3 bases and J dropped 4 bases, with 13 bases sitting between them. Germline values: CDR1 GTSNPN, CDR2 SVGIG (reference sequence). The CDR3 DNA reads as TGTGCCTGGAGCAAGCTGGCTAGAAAAAACATTCAGTACTTC. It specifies CAWSKLARKNIQYF.

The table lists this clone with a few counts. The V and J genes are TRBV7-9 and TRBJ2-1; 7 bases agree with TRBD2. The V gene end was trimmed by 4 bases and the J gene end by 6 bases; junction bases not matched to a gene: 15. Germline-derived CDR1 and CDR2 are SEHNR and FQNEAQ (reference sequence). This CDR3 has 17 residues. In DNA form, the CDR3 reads TGTGCCAGCAGCTCCCGAAGGAGTGGCGGGAGACCCAATGAGCAGTTCTTC. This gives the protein CASSSRRSGGRPNEQFF.

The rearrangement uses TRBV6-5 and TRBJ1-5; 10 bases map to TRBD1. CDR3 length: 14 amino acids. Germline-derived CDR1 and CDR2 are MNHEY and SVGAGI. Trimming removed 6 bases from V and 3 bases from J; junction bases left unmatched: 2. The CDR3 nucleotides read TGTGCCAGCAGACGACAGGGGGCCAATCAGCCCCAGCATTTT. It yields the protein CASRRQGANQPQHF.

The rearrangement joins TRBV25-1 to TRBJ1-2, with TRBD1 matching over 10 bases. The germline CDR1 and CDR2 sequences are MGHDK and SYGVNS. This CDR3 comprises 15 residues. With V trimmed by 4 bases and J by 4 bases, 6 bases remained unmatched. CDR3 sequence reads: CASSAGQGMGYGYTF. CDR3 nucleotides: TGTGCCAGCAGTGCGGGACAGGGGATGGGCTATGGCTACACCTTC.

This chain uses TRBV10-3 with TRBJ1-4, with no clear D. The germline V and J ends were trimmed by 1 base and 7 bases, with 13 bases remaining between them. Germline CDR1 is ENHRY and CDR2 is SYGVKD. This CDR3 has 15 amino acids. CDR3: CAISEYGTRGEKLFF. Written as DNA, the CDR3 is TGTGCCATCAGTGAGTACGGAACTCGGGGTGAAAAACTGTTTTTT.

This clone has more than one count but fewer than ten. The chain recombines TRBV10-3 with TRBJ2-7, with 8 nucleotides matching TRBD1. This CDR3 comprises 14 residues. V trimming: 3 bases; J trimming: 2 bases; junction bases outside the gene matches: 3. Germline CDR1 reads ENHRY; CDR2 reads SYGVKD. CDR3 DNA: TGTGCCATCAGTGAAGGACAGGGAACCTACGAGCAGTACTTC. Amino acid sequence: CAISEGQGTYEQYF.

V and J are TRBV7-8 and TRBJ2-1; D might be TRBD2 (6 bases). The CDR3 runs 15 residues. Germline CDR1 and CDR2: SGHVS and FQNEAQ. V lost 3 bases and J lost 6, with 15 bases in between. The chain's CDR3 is CASSLAGIQRNEQFF. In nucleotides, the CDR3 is TGTGCCAGCAGCTTGGCGGGGATACAACGCAATGAGCAGTTCTTC. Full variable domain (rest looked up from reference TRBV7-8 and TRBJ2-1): GAGVSQSPRYKVAKRGQDVALRCDPISGHVSLFWYQQALGQGPEFLTYFQNEAQLDKSGLPSDRFFAERPEGSVSTLKIQRTQQEDSAVYLCASSLAGIQRNEQFFGPGTRLTVL.